These T cell receptor beta chains were read from a single sample in a study of cytomegalovirus exposure and HLA in healthy donors. Assay: immunoSEQ multiplex PCR; the TCRdb copy retains only in-frame clones and omits some. The table records under 150,000 clones, about three quarters of them present only once. The specimen sequenced was PBMCs. Receptor source: a woman in her sixties or seventies in good health and CMV-seropositive. Both conserved end residues are part of each CDR3. D genes are given only for firm matches. Clone size is not always given. Where it is, it says once, few, many or a class for expanded clones.

>TRBV6-5|NA|TRBJ2-1|TRBD2
CASRASGYEQFF
TGTGCCAGCAGAGCTAGCGGCTATGAGCAGTTCTTC
>TRBV7-6|NA|TRBJ1-5|NA
CASSLGTVGQPQHF
TGTGCCAGCAGCTTAGGGACAGTCGGTCAGCCCCAGCATTTT
>TRBV4-1|NA|TRBJ2-2|TRBD2
CASSQDSRGGYTGELFF
TGCGCCAGCAGCCAAGACTCGCGGGGGGGATACACCGGGGAGCTGTTTTTT
>TRBV13|NA|TRBJ2-2|NA
CASMGRQSYTGELFF
TGTGCCAGCATGGGCCGACAGTCCTACACCGGGGAGCTGTTTTTT
>TRBV19|NA|TRBJ2-1|TRBD2
CASSSSSGAYNEQFF
TGTGCCAGTAGTAGCTCAAGCGGGGCCTACAATGAGCAGTTCTTC
>TRBV7-9|once|TRBJ2-7|TRBD1
CASSHPGQGLRSEQYF
TGTGCCAGCAGCCACCCGGGACAGGGCCTTCGTAGCGAGCAGTACTTC
>TRBV11-3|NA|TRBJ2-1|NA
CASSLETTRGYEQFF
TGTGCCAGCAGCTTAGAAACTACCCGGGGATATGAGCAGTTCTTC
>TRBV4-2|NA|TRBJ2-5|TRBD2
CASSQDLAGPYQETQYF
TGTGCCAGCAGCCAAGATCTAGCGGGGCCGTACCAAGAGACCCAGTACTTC
>TRBV11-2|NA|TRBJ2-5|NA
CASSLGTAETQYF
TGTGCCAGCAGCTTAGGGACAGCAGAGACCCAGTACTTC
>TRBV7-2|NA|TRBJ2-7|NA
CASSLGSTPYEQYF
TGTGCCAGCAGCTTAGGAAGCACTCCCTACGAGCAGTACTTC
>TRBV7-6|NA|TRBJ1-6|NA
CASSLTVAGSTSPLHF
TGTGCCAGCAGCTTAACGGTCGCAGGGTCAACTTCACCCCTCCACTTT
>TRBV10-1|NA|TRBJ1-4|NA
CASSESGKLFF
TGCGCCAGCAGTGAGTCCGGGAAACTGTTTTTT
>TRBV27|NA|TRBJ1-3|NA
CASRPGQTGNTIYF
TGTGCCAGCAGACCCGGACAGACCGGAAACACCATATATTTT
>TRBV5-1|NA|TRBJ1-5|NA
CASSEGPGQPQHF
TGCGCCAGCAGCGAGGGTCCCGGGCAGCCCCAGCATTTT
>TRBV25-1|NA|TRBJ1-2|NA
CASSERRANYGYTF
TGTGCCAGCAGTGAACGCCGGGCTAACTATGGCTACACCTTC
>TRBV13|once|TRBJ1-1|NA
CASSLGAGMGNTEAFF
TGTGCCAGCAGCTTAGGGGCAGGAATGGGGAACACTGAAGCTTTCTTT
>TRBV7-9|NA|TRBJ1-3|TRBD1
CASSIQGVSGNTIYF
TGTGCCAGCAGCATCCAGGGGGTCTCTGGAAACACCATATATTTT
>TRBV9|once|TRBJ1-1|NA
CASSAPPGHLNTEAFF
TGTGCCAGCAGCGCCCCGCCGGGACATCTGAACACTGAAGCTTTCTTT
>TRBV6-5|NA|TRBJ2-7|NA
CASSLRTDYEQYF
TGTGCCAGCAGTCTCCGGACAGACTACGAGCAGTACTTC
>TRBV2|few|TRBJ2-7|NA
CASVEPTGNLPYEQYF
TGTGCCAGCGTAGAGCCTACAGGGAATCTCCCCTACGAGCAGTACTTC
>TRBV19|NA|TRBJ2-5|NA
CASSTGEGETQYF
TGTGCCAGTAGTACAGGGGAAGGAGAGACCCAGTACTTC
>TRBV6-5|NA|TRBJ2-7|NA
CASKPGVVHEQYF
TGTGCCAGCAAGCCGGGTGTAGTGCACGAGCAGTACTTC
>TRBV9|NA|TRBJ2-1|NA
CASSPPSYNEQFF
TGTGCCAGCAGCCCCCCTTCCTACAATGAGCAGTTCTTC
>TRBV7-9|NA|TRBJ1-1|NA
CASSLGGPRLEAFF
TGTGCCAGCAGCTTGGGTGGGCCTCGGCTAGAAGCTTTCTTT
>TRBV10-1|NA|TRBJ2-7|TRBD1
CASSGWTGVDYEQYF
TGCGCCAGCAGTGGCTGGACAGGGGTGGACTACGAGCAGTACTTC
>TRBV5-8|NA|TRBJ2-5|TRBD1
CASSGGGQGETQYF
TGTGCCAGCAGCGGGGGGGGACAGGGAGAGACCCAGTACTTC
>TRBV5-1|NA|TRBJ2-5|NA
CASFNEQETQYF
TGCGCCAGTTTCAATGAGCAAGAGACCCAGTACTTC
>TRBV7-7|NA|TRBJ1-3|TRBD1
CASSPDRGVGNTIYF
TGTGCTAGCAGCCCGGACAGGGGAGTTGGAAACACCATATATTTT
>TRBV5-4|few|TRBJ1-2|NA
CASSLWGGAGYTF
TGTGCCAGCAGCTTGTGGGGAGGGGCTGGCTACACCTTC
>TRBV10-1|NA|TRBJ1-1|NA
CASSLRVNTEAFF
TGCGCCAGCAGTCTGAGGGTGAACACTGAAGCTTTCTTT
>TRBV14|NA|TRBJ1-2|TRBD1
CASSQNGQGGGYTF
TGTGCCAGCAGCCAAAACGGACAGGGCGGAGGCTACACCTTC
>TRBV18|NA|TRBJ1-2|TRBD1
CASSSTGGAGGGYTF
TGTGCCAGCTCATCGACAGGGGGCGCAGGGGGTGGCTACACCTTC
>TRBV6-6|NA|TRBJ1-1|TRBD1
CATYKTGRRHDTEAFF
TGTGCCACTTATAAGACAGGGAGGAGGCACGACACTGAAGCTTTCTTT
>TRBV4-1|NA|TRBJ2-7|NA
CASSQEPEEGLLYEQYF
TGCGCCAGCAGCCAAGAACCGGAGGAGGGCCTACTCTACGAGCAGTACTTC
>TRBV15|NA|TRBJ2-5|NA
CATSRGGGQEQYF
TGTGCCACCAGCAGAGGGGGGGGCCAAGAGCAGTACTTC
>TRBV6-5|NA|TRBJ1-1|NA
CASGTSRGAFF
TGTGCCAGCGGGACTTCACGGGGAGCTTTCTTT
>TRBV27|NA|TRBJ2-5|TRBD2
CASSLWGGGASETQYF
TGTGCCAGCAGTTTATGGGGCGGGGGGGCGTCAGAGACCCAGTACTTC
>TRBV7-3|NA|TRBJ2-1|TRBD2
CASSRWGGAYNEQFF
TGTGCCAGCAGCCGCTGGGGGGGGGCCTACAATGAGCAGTTCTTC
>TRBV5-1|few|TRBJ1-1|NA
CASSLVAQDINTEAFF
TGCGCCAGCAGCTTGGTGGCCCAAGATATAAACACTGAAGCTTTCTTT
>TRBV5-1|NA|TRBJ1-6|TRBD1
CASSITGVGNSPLHF
TGCGCCAGCAGCATAACAGGGGTGGGCAATTCACCCCTCCACTTT
>TRBV7-2|few|TRBJ1-5|TRBD1
CASSWDREKVVDQPQHF
TGTGCCAGCAGCTGGGACAGGGAGAAGGTAGTAGATCAGCCCCAGCATTTT
>TRBV6-5|NA|TRBJ1-3|TRBD1
CASSYQGAPGNTIYF
TGTGCCAGCAGTTACCAGGGGGCCCCTGGAAACACCATATATTTT
>TRBV29-1|NA|TRBJ2-2|NA
CSVEGGADTGELFF
TGCAGCGTTGAAGGGGGCGCAGACACCGGGGAGCTGTTTTTT
>TRBV29-1|NA|TRBJ2-1|NA
CSVEDGHNEQFF
TGCAGCGTTGAAGACGGTCACAATGAGCAGTTCTTC
>TRBV7-6|NA|TRBJ1-1|NA
CASSSLEGEAFF
TGTGCCAGCAGCTCCTTGGAGGGTGAAGCTTTCTTT
>TRBV6-5|few|TRBJ1-1|NA
CASSYQGQTSEAFF
TGTGCCAGCAGTTACCAAGGACAGACTTCTGAAGCTTTCTTT
>TRBV7-9|NA|TRBJ1-2|TRBD1
CASSSMGAGTGFLGYGYTF
TGTGCCAGCAGCTCAATGGGGGCGGGGACAGGGTTTCTCGGATATGGCTACACCTTC
>TRBV5-1|NA|TRBJ2-7|TRBD1
CASSRGQGGTYEQYF
TGCGCCAGCAGCAGGGGACAGGGGGGGACCTACGAGCAGTACTTC
>TRBV11-1|NA|TRBJ2-1|NA
CASSSLEGAGYNEQFF
TGTGCCAGCAGCTCTTTGGAAGGGGCAGGGTACAATGAGCAGTTCTTC
>TRBV4-1|NA|TRBJ1-1|NA
CASSQEGGAWVGETEAFF
TGCGCCAGCAGCCAAGAAGGAGGAGCTTGGGTGGGAGAGACTGAAGCTTTCTTT